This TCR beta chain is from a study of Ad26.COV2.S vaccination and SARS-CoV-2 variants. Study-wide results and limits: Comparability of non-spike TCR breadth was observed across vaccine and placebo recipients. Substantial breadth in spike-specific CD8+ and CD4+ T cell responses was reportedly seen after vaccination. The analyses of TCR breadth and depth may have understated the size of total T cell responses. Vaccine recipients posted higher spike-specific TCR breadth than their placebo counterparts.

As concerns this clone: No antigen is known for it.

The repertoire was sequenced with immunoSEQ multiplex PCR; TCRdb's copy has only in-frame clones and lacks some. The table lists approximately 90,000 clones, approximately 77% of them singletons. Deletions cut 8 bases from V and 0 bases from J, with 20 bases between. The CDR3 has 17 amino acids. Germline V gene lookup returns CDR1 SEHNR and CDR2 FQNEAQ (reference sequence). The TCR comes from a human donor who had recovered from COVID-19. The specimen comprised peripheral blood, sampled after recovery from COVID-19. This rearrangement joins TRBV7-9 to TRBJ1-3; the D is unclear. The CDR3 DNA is TGTGCCAGCGGATCAACTAGGGTGGGAATCTCTGGAAACACCATATATTTT. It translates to CASGSTRVGISGNTIYF.